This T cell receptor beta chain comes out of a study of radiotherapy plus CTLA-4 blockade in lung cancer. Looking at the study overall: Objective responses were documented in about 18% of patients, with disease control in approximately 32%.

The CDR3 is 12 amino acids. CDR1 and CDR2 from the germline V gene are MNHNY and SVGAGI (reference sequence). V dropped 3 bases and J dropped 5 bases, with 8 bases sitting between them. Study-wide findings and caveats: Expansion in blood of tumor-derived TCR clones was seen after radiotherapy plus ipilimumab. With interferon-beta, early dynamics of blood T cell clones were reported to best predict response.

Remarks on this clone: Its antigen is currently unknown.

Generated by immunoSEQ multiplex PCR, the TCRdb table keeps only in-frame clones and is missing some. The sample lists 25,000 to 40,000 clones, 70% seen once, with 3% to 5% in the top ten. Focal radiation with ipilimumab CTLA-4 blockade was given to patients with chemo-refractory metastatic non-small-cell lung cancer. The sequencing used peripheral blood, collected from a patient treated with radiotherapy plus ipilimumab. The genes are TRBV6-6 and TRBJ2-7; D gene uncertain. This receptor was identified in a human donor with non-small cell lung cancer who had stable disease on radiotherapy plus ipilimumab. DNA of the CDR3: TGTGCCAGCAGTTATCGAGATAACGAGCAGTACTTC. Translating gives CASSYRDNEQYF.